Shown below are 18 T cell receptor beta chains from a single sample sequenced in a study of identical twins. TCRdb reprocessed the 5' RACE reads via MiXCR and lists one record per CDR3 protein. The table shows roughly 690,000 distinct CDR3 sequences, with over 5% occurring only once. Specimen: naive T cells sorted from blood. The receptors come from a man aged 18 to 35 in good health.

The CDR3: CASNGREPYNEQFF. The CDR3, as DNA: TGTGCCAGCAACGGGCGGGAGCCGTACAATGAGCAGTTCTTC. The rearrangement uses TRBV6-2 or TRBV6-3 and TRBJ2-1, with 7 bases aligning to TRBD2. V was clipped by 7 bases and J by 4 bases; unmatched bases: 7. In germline, CDR1 is MNHEY, CDR2 SVGEGT. The CDR3 sequence is 14 residues long.

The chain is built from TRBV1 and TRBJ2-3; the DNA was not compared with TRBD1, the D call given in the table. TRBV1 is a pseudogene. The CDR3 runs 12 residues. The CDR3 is CTSRGTVDTQYF. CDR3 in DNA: TGCACCAGCAGGGGGACCGTGGATACGCAGTATTTT.

CDR3 sequence (DNA): TGTGCCAGCAGCGGCCTAGACAGGGGTGTACAGTACGTC. As protein: CASSGLDRGVQYV. The chain combines TRBV11-2 with TRBJ2-7; 8 bases align to TRBD1. V was pared by 5 bases and J by 10 bases, with 10 bases of the junction left unmatched. The CDR3 length is 13 residues. The germline CDR1 and CDR2 sequences are SGHAT and FQNNGV.

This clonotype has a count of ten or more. In DNA form, the CDR3 reads TGTGCCATCAGTTCCCTTAGCGGGAGCTCCTACAATGAGCAGTTCTTC. Protein: CAISSLSGSSYNEQFF. This chain links TRBV10-3 with TRBJ2-1, with 9 bases aligning to TRBD2. Per germline, CDR1 ENHRY and CDR2 SYGVKD. The length of the CDR3 is 16 residues. J gave up 0 bases and V 5 bases, and 5 bases lay outside the gene matches.

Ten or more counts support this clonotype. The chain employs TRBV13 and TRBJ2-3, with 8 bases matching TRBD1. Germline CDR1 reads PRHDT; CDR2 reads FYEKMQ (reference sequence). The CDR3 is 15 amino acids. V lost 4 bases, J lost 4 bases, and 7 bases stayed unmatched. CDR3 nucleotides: TGTGCCAGCAGCTCCTCGACAGGGGAGCCAGATACGCAGTATTTT. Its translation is CASSSSTGEPDTQYF.

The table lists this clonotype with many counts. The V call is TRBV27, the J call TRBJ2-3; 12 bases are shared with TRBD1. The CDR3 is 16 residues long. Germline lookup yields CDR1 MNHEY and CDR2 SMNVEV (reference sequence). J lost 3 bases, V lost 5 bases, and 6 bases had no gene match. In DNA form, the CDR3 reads TGTGCCAGCAGTCCGATGGGACAGGGGGCGACAGATACGCAGTATTTT. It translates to CASSPMGQGATDTQYF.

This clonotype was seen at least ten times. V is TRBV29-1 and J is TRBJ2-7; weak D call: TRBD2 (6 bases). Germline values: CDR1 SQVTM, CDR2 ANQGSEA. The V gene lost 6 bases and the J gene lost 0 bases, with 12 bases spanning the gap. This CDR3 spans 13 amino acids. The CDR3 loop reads CSVAGRSSYEQYF. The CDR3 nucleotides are TGCAGCGTCGCGGGACGGAGCTCCTACGAGCAGTACTTC.

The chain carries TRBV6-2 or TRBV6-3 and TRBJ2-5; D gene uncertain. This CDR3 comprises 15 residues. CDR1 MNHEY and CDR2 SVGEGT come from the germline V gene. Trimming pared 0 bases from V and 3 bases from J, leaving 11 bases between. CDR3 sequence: CASSYSEVVKETQYF. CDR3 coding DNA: TGTGCCAGCAGTTACTCCGAGGTAGTAAAAGAGACCCAGTACTTC.

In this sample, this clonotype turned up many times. CDR3 region: CASSAGGLAGPAYTQYF. The CDR3, as DNA: TGTGCCAGCAGCGCGGGCGGACTAGCGGGACCAGCCTATACGCAGTATTTT. This chain joins TRBV14 and TRBJ2-3; 12 bases are a match to TRBD2. The germline CDR1 and CDR2 sequences are SGHDN and FVKESK. Trimming removed 5 bases from V and 7 bases from J; junction bases left unmatched: 13. The CDR3 contains 17 residues.

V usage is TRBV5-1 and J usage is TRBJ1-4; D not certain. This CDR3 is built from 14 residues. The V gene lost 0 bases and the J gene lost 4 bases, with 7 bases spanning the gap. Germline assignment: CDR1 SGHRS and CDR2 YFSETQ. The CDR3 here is CASSLAGINEKLFF. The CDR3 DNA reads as TGCGCCAGCAGCTTGGCCGGGATTAATGAAAAACTGTTTTTT.

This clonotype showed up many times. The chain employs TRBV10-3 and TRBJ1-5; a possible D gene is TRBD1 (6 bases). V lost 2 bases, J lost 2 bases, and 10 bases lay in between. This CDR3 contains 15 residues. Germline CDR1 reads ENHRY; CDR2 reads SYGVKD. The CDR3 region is CAISERGFGNQPQHF. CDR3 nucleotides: TGTGCCATCAGTGAGAGGGGGTTCGGCAATCAGCCCCAGCATTTT.

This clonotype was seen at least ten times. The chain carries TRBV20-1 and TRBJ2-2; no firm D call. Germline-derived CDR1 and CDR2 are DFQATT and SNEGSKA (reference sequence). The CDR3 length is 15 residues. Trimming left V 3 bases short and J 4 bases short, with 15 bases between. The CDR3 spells CSASPQELVTGELFF. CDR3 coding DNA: TGCAGTGCTAGCCCTCAAGAATTGGTCACCGGGGAGCTGTTTTTT.

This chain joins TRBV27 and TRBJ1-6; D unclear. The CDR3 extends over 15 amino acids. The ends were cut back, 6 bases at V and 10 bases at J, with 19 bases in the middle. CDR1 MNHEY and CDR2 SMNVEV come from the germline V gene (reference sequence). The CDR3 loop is CASSTEPRSRSPLHF. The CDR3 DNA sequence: TGTGCCAGCAGCACGGAGCCCCGGTCGAGATCACCCCTCCACTTT.

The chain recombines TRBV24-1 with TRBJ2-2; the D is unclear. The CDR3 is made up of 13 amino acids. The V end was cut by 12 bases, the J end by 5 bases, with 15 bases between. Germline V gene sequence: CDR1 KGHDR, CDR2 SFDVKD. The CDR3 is CAAQQHATGELFF. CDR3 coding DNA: TGTGCCGCCCAGCAACACGCTACCGGGGAGCTGTTTTTT.

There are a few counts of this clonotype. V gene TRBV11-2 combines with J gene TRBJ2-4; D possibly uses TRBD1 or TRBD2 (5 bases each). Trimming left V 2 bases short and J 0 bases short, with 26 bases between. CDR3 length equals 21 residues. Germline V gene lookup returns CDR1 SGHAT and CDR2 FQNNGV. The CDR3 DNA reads TGTGCCAGCAGCTTATATAAGGGACGGTCGACACCACCGCTAGCCAAAAACATTCAGTACTTC. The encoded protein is CASSLYKGRSTPPLAKNIQYF.

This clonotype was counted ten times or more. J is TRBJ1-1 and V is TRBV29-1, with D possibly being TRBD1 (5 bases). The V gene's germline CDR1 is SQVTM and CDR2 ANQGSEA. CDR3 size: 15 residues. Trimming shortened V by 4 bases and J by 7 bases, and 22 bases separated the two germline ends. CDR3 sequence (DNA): TGCAGCGTTGGGGGAGGCAGGGAAGGTGTTAATGAAGCTTTCTTT. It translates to CSVGGGREGVNEAFF.

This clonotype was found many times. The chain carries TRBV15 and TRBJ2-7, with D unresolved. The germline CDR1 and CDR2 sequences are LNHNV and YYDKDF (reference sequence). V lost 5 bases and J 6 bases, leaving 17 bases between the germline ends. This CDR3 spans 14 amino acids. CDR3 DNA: TGTGCCACCAGCCCCCAAGGGATCTCTCGCGAGCAGTACGTC. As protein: CATSPQGISREQYV.

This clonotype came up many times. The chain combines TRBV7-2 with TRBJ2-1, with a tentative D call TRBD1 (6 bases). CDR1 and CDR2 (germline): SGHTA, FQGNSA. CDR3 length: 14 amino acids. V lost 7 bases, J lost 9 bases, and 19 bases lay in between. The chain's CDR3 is CASTRNRDKVEQFF. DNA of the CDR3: TGTGCCAGCACTCGGAACCGGGACAAGGTTGAGCAGTTCTTC.